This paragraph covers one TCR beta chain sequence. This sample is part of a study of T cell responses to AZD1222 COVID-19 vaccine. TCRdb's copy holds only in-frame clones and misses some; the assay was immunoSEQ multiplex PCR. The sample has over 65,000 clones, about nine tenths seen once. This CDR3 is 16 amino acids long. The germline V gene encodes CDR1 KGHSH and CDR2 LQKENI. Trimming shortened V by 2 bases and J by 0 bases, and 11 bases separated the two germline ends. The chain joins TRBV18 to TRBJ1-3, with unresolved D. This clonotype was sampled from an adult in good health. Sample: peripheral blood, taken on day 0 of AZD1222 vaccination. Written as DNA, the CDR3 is TGTGCCAGCTCACCATTATTAACGAGCTCTGGAAACACCATATATTTT. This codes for CASSPLLTSSGNTIYF.